The 18 T cell receptor beta chains listed next were all sequenced from one sample in a study of T cell responses to AZD1222 COVID-19 vaccine. Sequenced by immunoSEQ multiplex PCR; TCRdb stores in-frame clones only, minus some. The table includes tens of thousands of clones, roughly 84% detected once. Material: peripheral blood, obtained on day 0 of AZD1222 vaccination. The source of these receptors is an adult in good health.

Here the CDR3 reads CASSFGEAYNEQFF. CDR3 bases: TGTGCCAGCAGCTTCGGGGAAGCCTACAATGAGCAGTTCTTC. The chain links TRBV7-6 to TRBJ2-1, with D possibly being TRBD2 (5 bases). The germline CDR1 and CDR2 sequences are SGHVS and FNYEAQ. Trimming took off 3 bases at V and 2 bases at J, with 8 bases between the two ends. CDR3 length equals 14 residues.

V and J are TRBV19 and TRBJ1-5; D is ambiguous. CDR3 length: 17 amino acids. Trimming cost V 0 bases and J 0 bases, with 12 bases left between them. Germline V CDR1 and CDR2: LNHDA, SQIVND (reference sequence). For the CDR3, the DNA is TGTGCCAGTAGTATAGAAGAGGCAGTCTATAGCAATCAGCCCCAGCATTTT. The encoded protein is CASSIEEAVYSNQPQHF.

This clone is large within its sample. This chain links TRBV2 with TRBJ2-7; D may be TRBD2 (6 bases). Trimming removed 8 bases at V and 0 bases at J, with 11 bases between. Germline-derived CDR1 and CDR2 are SNHLY and FYNNEI. The CDR3 is 13 residues long. CDR3 amino acids: CASWEDNSYEQYF. CDR3 bases: TGTGCCAGCTGGGAGGATAACTCCTACGAGCAGTACTTC.

The V and J genes are TRBV5-6 and TRBJ1-6; perhaps TRBD1 as D (5 bases). Per germline, CDR1 SGHDT and CDR2 YYEEEE. CDR3 length equals 14 residues. The V end lost 0 bases, the J end lost 9 bases, and 10 bases lay between the germline ends. CDR3 in DNA: TGTGCCAGCAGCTTGGACTCAGGGTTTTCACCCCTCCACTTT. Its protein is CASSLDSGFSPLHF.

The chain joins TRBV6-1 to TRBJ1-1; the D gene is possibly TRBD1 (6 bases). V dropped 0 bases and J dropped 5 bases, with 10 bases sitting between them. CDR1 is MNHNS and CDR2 is SASEGT in the germline V gene. This CDR3 has 14 amino acids. CDR3 nucleotide sequence: TGTGCCAGCAGTGAAGCGGGGGCAACGACTGAAGCTTTCTTT. It yields the protein CASSEAGATTEAFF.

The chain carries TRBV11-2 and TRBJ2-2; perhaps TRBD2 as D (5 bases). CDR1 and CDR2 (germline): SGHAT, FQNNGV. The CDR3 totals 16 residues. The V gene lost 0 bases and the J gene lost 2 bases, with 10 bases spanning the gap. The CDR3 coding sequence is TGTGCCAGCAGCTTAGATCGGGCGGGTAACACCGGGGAGCTGTTTTTT. It yields the protein CASSLDRAGNTGELFF.

The V gene is TRBV9, the J gene TRBJ2-5; maybe TRBD1 (6 bases). Per germline, CDR1 SGDLS and CDR2 YYNGEE. Trimming took off 4 bases at V and 5 bases at J, with 12 bases between the two ends. The CDR3 runs to 13 residues. CDR3 protein: CASSRTEGETQYF. CDR3 nucleotides: TGTGCCAGCAGCAGGACAGAGGGCGAGACCCAGTACTTC.

This chain joins TRBV7-2 and TRBJ1-6, with 8 bases fitting TRBD1. From germline, CDR1 is SGHTA and CDR2 FQGNSA. The CDR3 totals 15 residues. V lost 3 bases and J lost 12; bases outside the gene matches: 10. CDR3: CASSLESGGTGPLHF. The CDR3 DNA reads TGTGCCAGCAGCTTGGAGTCAGGGGGGACAGGACCCCTCCACTTT.

The CDR3 sequence: CASSYSLGGQETQYF. CDR3 bases: TGTGCCAGCAGTTACTCTTTAGGGGGTCAAGAGACCCAGTACTTC. V usage is TRBV6-5 and J usage is TRBJ2-5; a possible D gene is TRBD1 (6 bases). Germline loops: CDR1 MNHEY, CDR2 SVGAGI. CDR3 size: 15 residues. V was clipped by 0 bases and J by 2 bases, with 10 bases between them.

V gene TRBV6-6 combines with J gene TRBJ2-7; D possibly corresponds to TRBD1 (6 bases). The CDR3 has 11 residues. V lost 11 bases and J lost 3, with 11 bases in between. CDR1 is MNHNY and CDR2 is SVGAGI in the germline V gene (reference sequence). The CDR3 coding sequence is TGTGCCGCCCAGGGGTACTACGAGCAGTACTTC. Protein product: CAAQGYYEQYF.

V gene TRBV11-3 combines with J gene TRBJ2-7; D is unclear. The CDR3 extends over 13 amino acids. Trimming removed 4 bases from V and 2 bases from J, with 9 bases in between. The germline gives CDR1 SGHNT, CDR2 YENEEA. The CDR3 here is CASSSGNPYEQYF. In nucleotides, the CDR3 is TGTGCCAGCAGCTCGGGCAATCCCTACGAGCAGTACTTC.

The chain is built from TRBV28 and TRBJ1-4, with 10 bases that match TRBD1. This CDR3 comprises 16 residues. Trimming cost V 3 bases and J 2 bases; bases outside gene matches: 3. The germline V gene encodes CDR1 MDHEN and CDR2 SYDVKM. In nucleotides, the CDR3 is TGTGCCAGCAGTTTGACAGGGGGCGCGACTAATGAAAAACTGTTTTTT. It translates to CASSLTGGATNEKLFF.

This sequence joins TRBV4-3 and TRBJ1-2; 8 bases are shared with TRBD1. Germline V gene sequence: CDR1 LGHNA, CDR2 YSLEER. The CDR3 totals 15 residues. Losses at the gene ends were 0 bases for V and 4 bases for J; bases not matched to a gene: 4. As DNA, the CDR3 is TGCGCCAGCAGCCAAGATGCCCAGGGGGCCTATGGCTACACCTTC. Protein product: CASSQDAQGAYGYTF.

The CDR3 reads CASSPDAGTGENIQYF. DNA for the CDR3: TGCGCCAGCAGCCCGGACGCCGGGACAGGGGAAAACATTCAGTACTTC. This chain connects TRBV5-1 to TRBJ2-4; 10 bases map to TRBD1. This CDR3 comprises 16 residues. Germline-derived CDR1 and CDR2 are SGHRS and YFSETQ. The ends lost 4 bases at V and 5 bases at J; junction bases unmatched: 9.

In regard to this clone: At one end the junction does not follow the germline gene, possibly because of a read error. The J gene is TRBJ1-1, the V gene TRBV29-1; perhaps TRBD1 as D (5 bases). The CDR3 consists of 11 residues. Germline values: CDR1 SQVTM, CDR2 ANQGSEA. In nucleotides, the CDR3 is TGCAGCGTTGAATCGGGACCTGCGGGTCTCTTT. This codes for CSVESGPAGLF.

The chain joins TRBV18 to TRBJ1-4; 7 positions match TRBD1. The CDR3 runs 15 residues. V was clipped by 2 bases and J by 8 bases; unmatched bases: 8. CDR1 is KGHSH and CDR2 is LQKENI in the germline V gene. CDR3 nucleotide sequence: TGTGCCAGCTCACCAAAGAGGGGGCTAGGAGAAAAACTGTTTTTT. This sequence encodes CASSPKRGLGEKLFF.

The chain uses TRBV21-1 and TRBJ2-4; the table's TRBD1 call for D was not verified on the DNA. TRBV21-1 is flagged as a pseudogene. This CDR3 spans 16 amino acids. The CDR3 region is CASSKEFETGKNIQYF. For the CDR3, the DNA is TGTGCCAGCAGCAAAGAGTTCGAGACAGGCAAAAACATTCAGTACTTC.

The chain employs TRBV24-1 and TRBJ2-2, with D hard to call. From germline, CDR1 is KGHDR and CDR2 SFDVKD. V was trimmed by 6 bases and J by 6 bases, leaving 10 bases between them. This CDR3 comprises 13 residues. The CDR3 bases are TGTGCCACCAGTAACAGTATTCCCGGGGAGCTGTTTTTT. It yields the protein CATSNSIPGELFF.